This T cell receptor beta chain was observed in a study of T cell changes during pregnancy in multiple sclerosis. TCRdb's copy holds only in-frame clones and misses some; the assay was immunoSEQ multiplex PCR. Among tens of thousands of clones, approximately 94% were seen once, and the ten largest hold 0.39%. Germline CDR1 is LNHDA and CDR2 is SQIVND (reference sequence). V shed 4 bases and J 5 bases; nucleotides not matched to a gene: 3. This CDR3 has 15 residues. The sample here was CD4+ T cells from peripheral blood mononuclear cells, taken in the second trimester of pregnancy. The chain recombines TRBV19 with TRBJ2-5; 14 bases match TRBD2. The origin of this receptor is a female donor with multiple sclerosis, enrolled in a pregnancy study. This CDR3 reads CASSRTSGRQETQYF. The CDR3 region has the DNA TGTGCCAGTAGTAGGACTAGCGGGAGGCAGGAGACCCAGTACTTC.